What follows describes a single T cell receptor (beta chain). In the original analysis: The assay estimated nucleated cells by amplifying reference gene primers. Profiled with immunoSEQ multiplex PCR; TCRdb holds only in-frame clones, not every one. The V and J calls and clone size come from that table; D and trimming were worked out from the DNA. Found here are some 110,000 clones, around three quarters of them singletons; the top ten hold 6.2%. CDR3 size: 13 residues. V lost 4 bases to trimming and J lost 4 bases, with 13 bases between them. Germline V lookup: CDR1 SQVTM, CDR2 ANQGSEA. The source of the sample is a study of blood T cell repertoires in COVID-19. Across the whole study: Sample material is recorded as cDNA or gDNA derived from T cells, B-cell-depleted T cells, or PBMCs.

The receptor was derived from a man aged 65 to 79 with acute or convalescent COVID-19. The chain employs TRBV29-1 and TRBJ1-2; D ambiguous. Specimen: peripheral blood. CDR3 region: CSVGEGSLYGYTF. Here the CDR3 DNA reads TGCAGCGTTGGGGAGGGATCCCTCTATGGCTACACCTTC.